The 22 T cell receptor beta chains below all came from one sample that was sequenced in a study of blood T cell repertoires in COVID-19 (dated by TCRdb to the early 2020s). Library preparation was by the immunoSEQ multiplex PCR assay. TCRdb retrieved this table from immuneACCESS and kept in-frame rearrangements only. Not all clones are present; in checked studies, unresolved V genes account for under half, and no reason is known for the remainder. The sample data list tens of thousands of clones, and roughly four fifths of these were observed just once. Clones ranked in the top ten supply 28% of the sample. Sequencing was done on a sample of peripheral blood. Source of these receptors: a woman at least 80 years old with active or convalescent COVID-19.

The J gene is TRBJ1-3, the V gene TRBV18; a possible D gene is TRBD1 (5 bases). The germline gives CDR1 KGHSH, CDR2 LQKENI. This CDR3 has 15 amino acids. Trimming pared 6 bases from V and 3 bases from J, leaving 15 bases between. CDR3: CASSRSGGNGNTIYF. The CDR3 nucleotides are TGTGCCAGCTCCAGATCCGGGGGGAATGGAAACACCATATATTTT.

This clone has a handful of counts. The J gene is TRBJ1-1, the V gene TRBV7-9; tentative D call: TRBD1 (5 bases). The CDR3 is 15 amino acids. V lost 1 base and J lost 3, with 12 bases in between. The germline CDR1 and CDR2 sequences are SEHNR and FQNEAQ (reference sequence). The CDR3 region is CASSLGASGDTEAFF. The CDR3 bases are TGTGCCAGCAGCTTAGGGGCATCGGGGGACACTGAAGCTTTCTTT. The full variable domain, completed using reference TRBV7-9 and TRBJ1-1, is DTGVSQNPRHKITKRGQNVTFRCDPISEHNRLYWYRQTLGQGPEFLTYFQNEAQLEKSRLLSDRFSAERPKGSFSTLEIQRTEQGDSAMYLCASSLGASGDTEAFFGQGTRLTVV.

This clone was picked up one time. The chain links TRBV5-4 to TRBJ1-4, with TRBD1 as a possible D gene (5 bases). The CDR3 is 14 amino acids. Germline assignment: CDR1 SGHNT and CDR2 YYREEE (reference sequence). Trimming cost V 2 bases and J 8 bases, with 13 bases left between them. The CDR3 nucleotides read TGTGCCAGCAGCTTCGGCCAGGGTGAGGAAAAACTGTTTTTT. Translated, it gives CASSFGQGEEKLFF.

The V and J genes are TRBV6-6 and TRBJ2-2; a weak D match, TRBD1 (5 bases). The V and J ends lost 5 bases and 12 bases respectively, with 16 bases between them. Germline V gives CDR1 MNHNY, CDR2 SVGAGI (reference sequence). The CDR3 runs 13 residues. CDR3 sequence: CASSPGIRVKLFF. The CDR3 bases are TGTGCCAGCAGTCCAGGGATCCGGGTGAAGCTGTTTTTT.

The gene calls are TRBV4-3 and TRBJ1-2; 8 bases are shared with TRBD1. Germline V CDR1 and CDR2: LGHNA, YSLEER. The CDR3 totals 15 residues. J gave up 4 bases and V 4 bases, and 8 bases lay outside the gene matches. The CDR3 sequence: CASSRDRSGSYGYTF. For the CDR3, the DNA is TGCGCCAGCAGCCGGGACAGGTCGGGGTCCTATGGCTACACCTTC.

This chain joins TRBV7-2 and TRBJ2-1, with TRBD2 matching 12 bases. The CDR3 is made up of 14 amino acids. Germline CDR1 is SGHTA and CDR2 is FQGNSA. V shed 5 bases, J shed 7 bases, and the junction held 3 bases outside the gene matches. CDR3 sequence reads: CASSLGLAGNEQFF. For the CDR3, the DNA is TGTGCCAGCAGCCTTGGACTAGCGGGAAATGAGCAGTTCTTC.

The chain recombines TRBV7-9 with TRBJ2-6; 9 nucleotides line up with TRBD1. The germline CDR1 and CDR2 sequences are SEHNR and FQNEAQ (reference sequence). J lost 2 bases, V lost 4 bases, and 6 bases had no gene match. The CDR3 is 17 amino acids. The CDR3 protein is CASSSTGGAAGANVLTF. The CDR3 nucleotides read TGTGCCAGCAGCTCAACAGGGGGCGCCGCTGGGGCCAACGTCCTGACTTTC.

The genes are TRBV5-5 and TRBJ2-3, with 8 bases matching TRBD1. Per germline, CDR1 SGHKS and CDR2 YYEKEE (reference sequence). J lost 4 bases, V lost 1 base, and 5 bases had no gene match. The CDR3 runs 15 residues. CDR3: CASSLFAGGADTQYF. CDR3 sequence (DNA): TGTGCCAGCAGCTTGTTCGCAGGGGGCGCAGATACGCAGTATTTT. The complete variable domain, with remaining parts taken from reference TRBV5-5 and TRBJ2-3, reads DAGVTQSPTHLIKTRGQQVTLRCSPISGHKSVSWYQQVLGQGPQFIFQYYEKEERGRGNFPDRFSARQFPNYSSELNVNALLLGDSALYLCASSLFAGGADTQYFGPGTRLTVL.

The table lists this clone with a count of one. The chain has TRBV19 and TRBJ2-7, with D possibly being TRBD1 (6 bases). Deletions cut 4 bases from V and 2 bases from J, with 12 bases between. The CDR3 totals 14 residues. Germline V gives CDR1 LNHDA, CDR2 SQIVND (reference sequence). The CDR3 loop reads CASSRTVPPYEQYF. The CDR3 DNA reads as TGTGCCAGTAGTAGGACAGTCCCGCCCTACGAGCAGTACTTC.

This chain uses TRBV7-9 with TRBJ2-1; 8 nucleotides match TRBD2. With V trimmed by 5 bases and J by 5 bases, 11 bases remained unmatched. The V gene's germline CDR1 is SEHNR and CDR2 FQNEAQ (reference sequence). The CDR3 loop spans 16 amino acids. CDR3 sequence reads: CASSPLGSGGNNEQFF. CDR3 nucleotides: TGTGCCAGCAGCCCGTTGGGGTCGGGGGGGAACAATGAGCAGTTCTTC. Complete variable domain (other parts from reference TRBV7-9 and TRBJ2-1): DTGVSQNPRHKITKRGQNVTFRCDPISEHNRLYWYRQTLGQGPEFLTYFQNEAQLEKSRLLSDRFSAERPKGSFSTLEIQRTEQGDSAMYLCASSPLGSGGNNEQFFGPGTRLTVL.

The chain recombines TRBV29-1 with TRBJ2-1; 8 bases line up with TRBD2. This CDR3 region has 13 residues. The V segment lost 2 bases and the J segment 12 bases; nucleotides outside the gene matches: 9. Germline V gives CDR1 SQVTM, CDR2 ANQGSEA. Here the CDR3 DNA reads TGCAGCGTTGAAAGAAGGGCGGGGGGTACGCAGTTCTTC. Translated: CSVERRAGGTQFF.

There are a few counts of this clone. This chain connects TRBV7-2 to TRBJ1-1, with D possibly matching TRBD1 (5 bases). The CDR3 is made up of 15 amino acids. Trimming took 1 base from V and 6 from J, leaving 15 bases between them. Germline CDR1 SGHTA, CDR2 FQGNSA. CDR3 nucleotide sequence: TGTGCCAGCAGCTTAGGGCTGGGGCTGTATGCTGAAGCTTTCTTT. It codes for CASSLGLGLYAEAFF.

This chain links TRBV11-3 with TRBJ2-1; D might be TRBD1 (5 bases). The CDR3 is 13 residues long. The V gene's germline CDR1 is SGHNT and CDR2 YENEEA. Between the trimmed V and J ends, which lost 1 base and 9 bases, there was a span of 10 bases. Here the CDR3 DNA reads TGTGCCAGCAGCTTAGCTGGTAGGGGTGAGCAGTTCTTC. Its protein is CASSLAGRGEQFF.

The CDR3 DNA follows: TGTGCCAGCAGCTCCGATAGCGGGGGGTACAATGAGCAGTTCTTC. Translated, it gives CASSSDSGGYNEQFF. The gene calls are TRBV7-2 and TRBJ2-1; TRBD2 aligns across 10 bases. V lost 4 bases, J lost 4 bases, and 4 bases stayed unmatched. This CDR3 has 15 amino acids. CDR1 is SGHTA and CDR2 is FQGNSA in the germline V gene.

This clone appeared a few times. The rearrangement links TRBV7-3 to TRBJ2-5; 11 bases fit TRBD2. With 4 bases clipped from V and 2 bases from J, the junction kept 6 bases outside the gene matches. The CDR3 is made up of 16 amino acids. In germline, CDR1 is SGHTA, CDR2 FQGTGA. The CDR3 sequence: CASSSEGTSGQETQYF. Written as DNA, the CDR3 is TGTGCCAGCAGCTCAGAAGGGACTAGCGGACAAGAGACCCAGTACTTC.

The V gene is TRBV14, the J gene TRBJ2-7; 7 nucleotides agree with TRBD1. Germline loops: CDR1 SGHDN, CDR2 FVKESK. The junction had 11 bases not matched to a gene; V was cut back by 6 bases and J by 6 bases. This CDR3 region has 14 residues. This CDR3 is CASSPPWAGGEQYF. In DNA, the CDR3 is TGTGCCAGCAGTCCCCCCTGGGCAGGGGGCGAGCAGTACTTC.

The rearrangement links TRBV28 to TRBJ2-7; tentative D call: TRBD1 (5 bases). Germline V gives CDR1 MDHEN, CDR2 SYDVKM. The V end was cut by 10 bases, the J end by 3 bases, with 13 bases between. The CDR3 spans 12 residues. The CDR3 protein is CATEGDLYEQYF. CDR3 nucleotide sequence: TGTGCCACCGAAGGGGATCTCTACGAGCAGTACTTC.

CDR3 sequence: CAWSVAGGTAGELFF. DNA of the CDR3: TGTGCCTGGAGTGTGGCGGGCGGGACTGCCGGGGAGCTGTTTTTT. V gene TRBV30 combines with J gene TRBJ2-2; TRBD2 might be the D (6 bases). Germline CDR1 and CDR2: GTSNPN and SVGIG (reference sequence). V was trimmed by 0 bases and J by 6 bases, leaving 14 bases between them. CDR3 length: 15 amino acids.

The rearrangement joins TRBV30 to TRBJ1-4; D not certain. CDR3 length equals 14 residues. The V end lost 1 base, the J end lost 8 bases, and 14 bases lay between the germline ends. From germline, CDR1 is GTSNPN and CDR2 SVGIG (reference sequence). In DNA, the CDR3 is TGTGCCTGGAGTGGAGTGCTTCCGGGGGAAAAACTGTTTTTT. This gives the protein CAWSGVLPGEKLFF.

The chain links TRBV27 to TRBJ1-1, with a possible D match to TRBD1 (5 bases). The CDR3 totals 14 residues. The V end was cut by 2 bases, the J end by 0 bases, with 7 bases between. CDR1 and CDR2 from the germline V gene are MNHEY and SMNVEV (reference sequence). In DNA form, the CDR3 reads TGTGCCAGCAGTTTAGACAGCTTGAACACTGAAGCTTTCTTT. Translation: CASSLDSLNTEAFF.

This chain links TRBV27 with TRBJ1-4; 7 bases are shared with TRBD1. The junction had 5 bases not matched to a gene; V was cut back by 6 bases and J by 4 bases. The CDR3 is made up of 14 amino acids. Germline-derived CDR1 and CDR2 are MNHEY and SMNVEV (reference sequence). The CDR3 region has the DNA TGTGCCAGCAGGCAGACAGGGATTAATGAAAAACTGTTTTTT. Its translation: CASRQTGINEKLFF.

V is TRBV27 and J is TRBJ1-6; TRBD1 matches 7 bases. The ends lost 2 bases at V and 9 bases at J; junction bases unmatched: 4. Germline CDR1 MNHEY, CDR2 SMNVEV (reference sequence). This CDR3 contains 14 residues. The CDR3, as DNA: TGTGCCAGCAGTTTAGCGGGACAGATTTCACCCCTCCACTTT. Translating gives CASSLAGQISPLHF.